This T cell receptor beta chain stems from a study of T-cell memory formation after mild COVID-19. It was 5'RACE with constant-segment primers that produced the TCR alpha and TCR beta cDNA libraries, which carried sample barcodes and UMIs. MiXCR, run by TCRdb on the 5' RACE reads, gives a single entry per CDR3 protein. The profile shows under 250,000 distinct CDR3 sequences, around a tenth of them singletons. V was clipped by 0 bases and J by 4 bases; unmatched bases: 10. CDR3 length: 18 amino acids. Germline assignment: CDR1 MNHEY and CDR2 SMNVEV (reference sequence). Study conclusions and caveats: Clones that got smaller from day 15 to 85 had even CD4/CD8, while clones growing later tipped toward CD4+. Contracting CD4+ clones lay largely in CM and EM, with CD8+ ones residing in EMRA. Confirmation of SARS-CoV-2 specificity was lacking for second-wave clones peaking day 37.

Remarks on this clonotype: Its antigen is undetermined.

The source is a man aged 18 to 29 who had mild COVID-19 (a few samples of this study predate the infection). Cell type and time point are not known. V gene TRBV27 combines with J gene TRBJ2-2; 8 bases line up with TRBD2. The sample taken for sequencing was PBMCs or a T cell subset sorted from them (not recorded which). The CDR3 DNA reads TGTGCCAGCAGTTTATCCGCCCAAGCGGGGGTTGTCACCGGGGAGCTGTTTTTT. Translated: CASSLSAQAGVVTGELFF.